Listed below are T cell receptor beta chains from one sample, sequenced in a study of T cells in Graves' hyperthyroidism and ophthalmopathy. MiXCR, run by TCRdb on the multiplex PCR reads, gives a single entry per CDR3 protein. The sample has 400,000 or so distinct CDR3 sequences, around 15% seen once. Sequences were obtained from blood. The receptor source for this set is a woman younger than 45 with Graves' ophthalmopathy. The CDR3 runs from the conserved cysteine through the conserved F or W. The order of the fields is V gene, D gene, J gene, clone size, CDR3 DNA, CDR3 protein. The D gene is left open where the match is weak. The size field is filled for only some rows; it gives once, few, many or a size class.

v_call: TRBV6-1; d_call: .; j_call: TRBJ1-3; clone_size: .; cdr3_nt: TGTGCCAGCAGCCTAACCGGGACCGGAGGAAACACCATATATTTT; cdr3_aa: CASSLTGTGGNTIYF
v_call: TRBV20-1; d_call: TRBD1; j_call: TRBJ2-7; clone_size: many; cdr3_nt: TGCAGTGCTAGGTTCGGGACAGGGCTCCTCGAGCAGTACTTC; cdr3_aa: CSARFGTGLLEQYF
v_call: TRBV11-1; d_call: .; j_call: TRBJ1-5; clone_size: many; cdr3_nt: TGTGCCAGCAGCGAAGACACCTATCAGCCCCAGCATTTT; cdr3_aa: CASSEDTYQPQHF
v_call: TRBV18; d_call: .; j_call: TRBJ1-5; clone_size: many; cdr3_nt: TGTGCCAGCTCACCAGGGGGCGCGGGTCAGCCCCAGCATTTT; cdr3_aa: CASSPGGAGQPQHF
v_call: TRBV15; d_call: .; j_call: TRBJ2-7; clone_size: many; cdr3_nt: TGTGCCACCAGCAAAACCAGCGACGGAGCCTACGAGCAGTACTTC; cdr3_aa: CATSKTSDGAYEQYF
v_call: TRBV10-3; d_call: TRBD1; j_call: TRBJ1-6; clone_size: .; cdr3_nt: TGTGCCATCAGGGACAGGGTTCGTAATTCACCCCTCCACTTT; cdr3_aa: CAIRDRVRNSPLHF
v_call: TRBV5-1; d_call: TRBD1; j_call: TRBJ2-7; clone_size: .; cdr3_nt: TGCGCCAGCAGCATAGCCGGGACAGGGTCTAGCGAGCAGTACTTC; cdr3_aa: CASSIAGTGSSEQYF
v_call: TRBV19; d_call: .; j_call: TRBJ2-3; clone_size: many; cdr3_nt: TGTGCCAGTAGTATAGGCCAGACCACAGATACGCAGTATTTT; cdr3_aa: CASSIGQTTDTQYF
v_call: TRBV6-1; d_call: .; j_call: TRBJ1-6; clone_size: .; cdr3_nt: TGTGCCAGAAGTCCAGGCAATTCACCCCTCCACTTT; cdr3_aa: CARSPGNSPLHF
v_call: TRBV9; d_call: .; j_call: TRBJ1-1; clone_size: many; cdr3_nt: TGTGCCAGCAGCGGGGGGAAGAACACTGAAGCTTTCTTT; cdr3_aa: CASSGGKNTEAFF
v_call: TRBV29-1; d_call: TRBD1; j_call: TRBJ1-4; clone_size: .; cdr3_nt: TGCAGCGTTGTGGGGACAGGCAATGAAAAACTGTTTTTT; cdr3_aa: CSVVGTGNEKLFF
v_call: TRBV11-1; d_call: .; j_call: TRBJ2-1; clone_size: few; cdr3_nt: TGTGCCAGCAGCTTCGGGGTCCTTCGTGAGCAGTTCTTC; cdr3_aa: CASSFGVLREQFF
v_call: TRBV6-1; d_call: .; j_call: TRBJ2-7; clone_size: .; cdr3_nt: TGTGCCAGCACCAACGGAGGTGAGCAGTACTTC; cdr3_aa: CASTNGGEQYF
v_call: TRBV6-6; d_call: TRBD2; j_call: TRBJ2-3; clone_size: many; cdr3_nt: TGTGCCAGCAGTTACGGTAGCGGGGCCCGCACAGATACGCAGTATTTT; cdr3_aa: CASSYGSGARTDTQYF
v_call: TRBV7-8; d_call: .; j_call: TRBJ2-7; clone_size: many; cdr3_nt: TGTGCCAGCAGCTTAGACACCCTCTACGAGCAGTACTTC; cdr3_aa: CASSLDTLYEQYF
v_call: TRBV5-1; d_call: .; j_call: TRBJ2-7; clone_size: .; cdr3_nt: TGCGCCAGCAGCACCGGTGGCCTTTTCTACGAGCAGTACTTC; cdr3_aa: CASSTGGLFYEQYF
v_call: TRBV11-2; d_call: .; j_call: TRBJ1-1; clone_size: few; cdr3_nt: TGTGCCAGCAGACCCGCCGGACAGATGAACACTGAAGCTTTCTTT; cdr3_aa: CASRPAGQMNTEAFF
v_call: TRBV30; d_call: .; j_call: TRBJ1-1; clone_size: many; cdr3_nt: TGTGCCTGGAGTCTCGGGACGGTGAACACTGAAGCTTTCTTT; cdr3_aa: CAWSLGTVNTEAFF
v_call: TRBV6-5; d_call: .; j_call: TRBJ2-3; clone_size: few; cdr3_nt: TGTGCCAGCAGTTACGGGGGGGGCTCCCAGGGGACAAACACAGATACGCAGTATTTT; cdr3_aa: CASSYGGGSQGTNTDTQYF
v_call: TRBV27; d_call: .; j_call: TRBJ1-5; clone_size: many; cdr3_nt: TGTGCCAGCAGTTTAACAACAGACTACAATCAGCCCCAGCATTTT; cdr3_aa: CASSLTTDYNQPQHF
v_call: TRBV28; d_call: .; j_call: TRBJ2-3; clone_size: few; cdr3_nt: TGTGCCAGCACCTTACAGTCGCCCTATAGCACAGATACGCAGTATTTT; cdr3_aa: CASTLQSPYSTDTQYF
v_call: TRBV15; d_call: .; j_call: TRBJ2-6; clone_size: .; cdr3_nt: TGTGCCACCAGCAGTATTCTCTCGGGGGCCAACGTCCTGACTTTC; cdr3_aa: CATSSILSGANVLTF
v_call: TRBV6-1; d_call: TRBD1; j_call: TRBJ1-2; clone_size: many; cdr3_nt: TGTGCCAGCAGTTACGGGGACAGGGTATATGGCTACACCTTC; cdr3_aa: CASSYGDRVYGYTF
v_call: TRBV7-6; d_call: .; j_call: TRBJ2-1; clone_size: many; cdr3_nt: TGTGCCAGCAGCTTAATCAATCCGGGGGCCCTAATCTACAATGAGCAGTTCTTC; cdr3_aa: CASSLINPGALIYNEQFF